The 15 T cell receptor beta chains listed next were all sequenced from one sample in a study of blood T cells in healthy people across ages. Alongside a J-beta primer mix, a sample-barcoded 5' primer served in a second PCR lasting roughly 7 to 11 cycles. TCRdb fed the 5' RACE reads into MiXCR, producing one record per CDR3 protein. This table has fewer than 800,000 distinct CDR3 sequences, 49% appearing once. Sequencing was done on a sample of blood. The receptors originated from a woman in her sixties in good health.

The chain joins TRBV7-2 to TRBJ1-2; 8 positions agree with TRBD1. Germline V CDR1 and CDR2: SGHTA, FQGNSA. The CDR3 loop spans 14 amino acids. V lost 4 bases, J lost 10 bases, and 11 bases stayed unmatched. DNA of the CDR3: TGTGCCAGCAGCTCCACAGGGGGTTTAAGCGACTACACCTTC. Translating it yields CASSSTGGLSDYTF. Combining the CDR3 with reference TRBV7-2 and TRBJ1-2 gives the whole variable domain GAGVSQSPSNKVTEKGKDVELRCDPISGHTALYWYRQSLGQGLEFLIYFQGNSAPDKSGLPSDRFSAERTGGSVSTLTIQRTQQEDSAVYLCASSSTGGLSDYTFGSGTRLTVV.

V usage is TRBV12-5 and J usage is TRBJ2-1, with D uncertain. Trimming stripped 0 bases from V and 7 bases from J, with 7 bases between. Germline values: CDR1 LGHNT, CDR2 FRNRAP. This CDR3 comprises 13 residues. The CDR3, as DNA: TGTGCTAGTGGTTTGGTACTGGGGAATGAGCAGTTCTTC. Residues: CASGLVLGNEQFF. Filled out from reference TRBV12-5 and TRBJ2-1, the complete variable domain reads DARVTQTPRHKVTEMGQEVTMRCQPILGHNTVFWYRQTMMQGLELLAYFRNRAPLDDSGMPKDRFSAEMPDATLATLKIQPSEPRDSAVYFCASGLVLGNEQFFGPGTRLTVL.

This clonotype showed up just once. This chain connects TRBV28 to TRBJ1-4, with a weak D call TRBD1 (6 bases). The CDR3 has 16 residues. Germline CDR1 and CDR2: MDHEN and SYDVKM. Trimming removed 6 bases at V and 4 bases at J, with 18 bases between. The CDR3 region has the DNA TGTGCCAGCAGCCCTACCAGGGGAGGCGGTAATGAAAAACTGTTTTTT. The encoded protein is CASSPTRGGGNEKLFF.

CDR3 DNA: TGTGCCAGCGGACAAAGTTCCGGCAATGAGCAGTTCTTC. Its translation: CASGQSSGNEQFF. This chain links TRBV12-3 or TRBV12-4 with TRBJ2-1; TRBD1 is a possible D gene (5 bases). The V end was cut by 8 bases, the J end by 6 bases, with 14 bases between. The CDR3 covers 13 residues.

CDR3 amino acids: CASSLRSGTGELFF. CDR3 bases: TGTGCCAGCAGCCTAAGGAGCGGCACCGGGGAGCTGTTTTTT. This rearrangement joins TRBV27 to TRBJ2-2; TRBD2 is a possible D gene (5 bases). Germline loops: CDR1 MNHEY, CDR2 SMNVEV (reference sequence). The CDR3 has 14 amino acids. The germline V and J ends were trimmed by 6 bases and 4 bases, with 12 bases remaining between them.

This clonotype was detected once. For the CDR3, the DNA is TGTGCCAGCCAGGGACAGGCAAGCTTGAACACTGAAGCTTTCTTT. This sequence encodes CASQGQASLNTEAFF. The chain carries TRBV2 and TRBJ1-1, with 8 bases identical to TRBD1. The germline gives CDR1 SNHLY, CDR2 FYNNEI. The CDR3 extends over 15 amino acids. Trimming at V came to 8 bases and at J to 0 bases, leaving 8 bases not matched to a gene.

The rearrangement uses TRBV28 and TRBJ1-5; 7 nucleotides align to TRBD1. The J segment lost 5 bases and the V segment lost 6 bases, leaving 4 bases of the junction unmatched. CDR1 is MDHEN and CDR2 is SYDVKM in the germline V gene. The CDR3 totals 13 residues. For the CDR3, the DNA is TGTGCCAGCAGGGGACAGCTAGATCAGCCCCAGCATTTT. Amino acid sequence: CASRGQLDQPQHF.

This chain joins TRBV28 and TRBJ1-1; no definite D call. This CDR3 spans 14 amino acids. Germline V gives CDR1 MDHEN, CDR2 SYDVKM. V gave up 4 bases and J gave up 0 bases, with 9 bases separating them. The CDR3 here is CASSSARMNTEAFF. DNA for the CDR3: TGTGCCAGCAGTTCGGCGAGGATGAACACTGAAGCTTTCTTT.

V and J are TRBV6-2 or TRBV6-3 and TRBJ2-3; 7 bases are a match to TRBD1. The CDR3 length is 16 residues. CDR1 is MNHEY, CDR2 SVGEGT, per germline. The junction had 9 bases not matched to a gene; V was cut back by 2 bases and J by 4 bases. The CDR3 loop reads CASSYVTGMWADTQYF. For the CDR3, the DNA is TGTGCCAGCAGTTACGTGACAGGGATGTGGGCAGATACGCAGTATTTT.

A few counts support this clonotype. The gene calls are TRBV12-3 or TRBV12-4 and TRBJ2-3, with 9 bases lining up with TRBD1. V gave up 1 base and J gave up 5 bases; unmatched junction bases: 4. This CDR3 is built from 15 residues. Here the CDR3 DNA reads TGTGCCAGCAGTTTAGTACAGGGGGCCGAAGATACGCAGTATTTT. Protein: CASSLVQGAEDTQYF.

V gene TRBV20-1 combines with J gene TRBJ1-1; the D is unclear. CDR1 and CDR2 (germline): DFQATT, SNEGSKA (reference sequence). V was trimmed by 6 bases and J by 2 bases, leaving 22 bases between them. This CDR3 spans 16 amino acids. The CDR3 protein is CSAPRAGAMRNTEAFF. As DNA, the CDR3 is TGCAGTGCCCCGCGGGCGGGAGCGATGAGAAACACTGAAGCTTTCTTT.

The rearrangement joins TRBV12-3 or TRBV12-4 to TRBJ1-1; 7 positions match TRBD1. J lost 8 bases, V lost 8 bases, and 11 bases had no gene match. This CDR3 has 13 residues. CDR3 residues: CASSTGRPREAFF. CDR3 bases: TGTGCCAGCTCGACAGGGCGCCCCCGGGAAGCTTTCTTT.

This clonotype was detected a few times. The chain is built from TRBV7-2 and TRBJ2-7; a possible D gene is TRBD2 (7 bases). Germline loops: CDR1 SGHTA, CDR2 FQGNSA. The ends were cut back, 1 base at V and 2 bases at J, with 15 bases in the middle. This CDR3 has 16 amino acids. The CDR3 is CASSLEGGGFPYEQYF. CDR3 in DNA: TGTGCCAGCAGCTTAGAAGGGGGGGGCTTCCCCTACGAGCAGTACTTC.

A single count supports this clonotype. The V gene is TRBV9, the J gene TRBJ2-5, with a tentative D call TRBD2 (6 bases). The DNA matches TRBJ2-7 better at its end, which makes the J call doubtful. The germline V gene has CDR1 SGDLS and CDR2 YYNGEE. There are 16 residues in the CDR3. Written as DNA, the CDR3 is TGTGCCAGCAGCACCTTAGCGGAGACCTTTCCCTACGAGCAGTACTTC. Protein product: CASSTLAETFPYEQYF.

The rearrangement joins TRBV20-1 to TRBJ2-3; 8 positions agree with TRBD2. The germline gives CDR1 DFQATT, CDR2 SNEGSKA (reference sequence). This CDR3 region has 15 residues. V was pared by 0 bases and J by 3 bases, with 5 bases of the junction left unmatched. The CDR3 region has the DNA TGCAGTGCTAGAGATTGGGAGCGGGAGACAGATACGCAGTATTTT. Its protein is CSARDWERETDTQYF.